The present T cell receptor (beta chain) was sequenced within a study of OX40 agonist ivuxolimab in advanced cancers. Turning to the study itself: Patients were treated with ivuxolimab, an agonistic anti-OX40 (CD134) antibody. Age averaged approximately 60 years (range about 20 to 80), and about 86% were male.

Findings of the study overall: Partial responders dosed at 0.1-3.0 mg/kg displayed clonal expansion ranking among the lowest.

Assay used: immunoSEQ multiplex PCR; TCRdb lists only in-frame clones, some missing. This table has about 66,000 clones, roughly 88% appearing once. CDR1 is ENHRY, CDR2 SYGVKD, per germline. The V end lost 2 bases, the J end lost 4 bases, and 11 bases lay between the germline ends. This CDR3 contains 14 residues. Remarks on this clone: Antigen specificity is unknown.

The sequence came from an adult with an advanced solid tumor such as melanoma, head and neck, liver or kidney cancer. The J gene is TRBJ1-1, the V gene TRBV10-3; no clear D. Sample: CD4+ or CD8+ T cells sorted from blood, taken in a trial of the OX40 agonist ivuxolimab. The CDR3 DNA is TGTGCCATCAGTGAGGTGGGTGCTAGCACTGAAGCTTTCTTT. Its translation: CAISEVGASTEAFF.